This section outlines one TCR beta chain sequence together with its context. This sample was included in a study of blood T cell repertoires in COVID-19. Authors' analysis steps: It was from reference gene primer amplification that nucleated cell counts were estimated. Sequencing was performed with immunoSEQ multiplex PCR; in TCRdb, only in-frame clones are kept and a portion is missing. From that table come the V and J calls and clone size; the DNA was used to work out D and trimming. Here the sample spans 350,000 or so clones, about 90% being singletons. Germline V gives CDR1 SGHRS, CDR2 YFSETQ. The CDR3 extends over 14 amino acids. The V end was cut by 4 bases, the J end by 5 bases, with 13 bases between.

The TCR was taken from a woman younger than 45 who had recovered from COVID-19. The chain combines TRBV5-1 with TRBJ1-5, with TRBD1 as a possible D gene (6 bases). The sequenced material came from PBMCs or T cells enriched from blood (not recorded which). The CDR3, as DNA: TGCGCCAGCAGCCCCGGACAGAAGGATCAGCCCCAGCATTTT. It codes for CASSPGQKDQPQHF.